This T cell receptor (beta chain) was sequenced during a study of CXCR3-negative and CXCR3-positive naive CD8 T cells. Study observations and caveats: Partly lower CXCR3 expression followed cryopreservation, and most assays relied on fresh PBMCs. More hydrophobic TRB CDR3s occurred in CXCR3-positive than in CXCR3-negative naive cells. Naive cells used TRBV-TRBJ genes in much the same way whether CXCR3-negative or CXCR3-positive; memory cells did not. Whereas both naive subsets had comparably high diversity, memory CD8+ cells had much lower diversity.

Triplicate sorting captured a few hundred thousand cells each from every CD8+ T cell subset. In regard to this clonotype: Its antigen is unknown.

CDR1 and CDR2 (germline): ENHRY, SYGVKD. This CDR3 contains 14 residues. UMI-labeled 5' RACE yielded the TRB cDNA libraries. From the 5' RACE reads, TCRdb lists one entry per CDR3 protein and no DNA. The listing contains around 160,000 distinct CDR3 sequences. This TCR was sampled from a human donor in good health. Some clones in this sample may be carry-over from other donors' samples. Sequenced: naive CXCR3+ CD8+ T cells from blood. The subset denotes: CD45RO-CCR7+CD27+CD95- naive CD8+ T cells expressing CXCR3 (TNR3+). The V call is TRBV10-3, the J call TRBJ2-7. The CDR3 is CAISEYGSAYEKYF.